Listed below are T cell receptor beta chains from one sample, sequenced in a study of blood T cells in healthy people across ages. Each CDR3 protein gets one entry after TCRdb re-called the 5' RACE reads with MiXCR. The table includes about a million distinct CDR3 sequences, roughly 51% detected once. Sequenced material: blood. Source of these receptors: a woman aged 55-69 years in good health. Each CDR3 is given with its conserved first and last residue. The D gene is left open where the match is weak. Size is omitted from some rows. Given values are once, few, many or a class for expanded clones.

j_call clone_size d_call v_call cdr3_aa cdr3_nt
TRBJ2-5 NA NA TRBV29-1 CSVRSNGETQYF TGCAGCGTGCGGTCAAACGGGGAGACCCAGTACTTC
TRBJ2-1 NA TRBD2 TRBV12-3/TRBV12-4 CASDSGTSGPIEQFF TGTGCCAGCGACTCCGGGACTAGCGGGCCTATAGAGCAGTTCTTC
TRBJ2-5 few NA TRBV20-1 CSAWDNAVQYF TGCAGTGCTTGGGACAACGCCGTGCAGTACTTC
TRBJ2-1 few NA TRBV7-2 CASSFAHTDNEQFF TGTGCCAGCAGCTTCGCGCACACCGACAATGAGCAGTTCTTC
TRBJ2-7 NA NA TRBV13 CASSSQTQSDEQYF TGTGCCAGCAGCTCCCAGACCCAATCCGACGAGCAGTACTTC
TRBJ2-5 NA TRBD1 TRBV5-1 CASSLVGPDRGETQYF TGCGCCAGCAGCTTGGTGGGACCGGACAGGGGGGAGACCCAGTACTTC
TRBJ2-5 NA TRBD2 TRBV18 CASSPPWGRGTSGTLETQYF TGTGCCAGCTCACCACCGTGGGGCAGAGGGACTAGCGGAACCCTGGAGACCCAGTACTTC
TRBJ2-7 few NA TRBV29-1 CSVGEHGRGIYNEQYF TGCAGCGTTGGCGAGCATGGACGCGGGATTTACAACGAGCAGTACTTC
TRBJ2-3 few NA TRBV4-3 CASSPSSSSDTQYF TGCGCCAGCAGCCCCTCTAGTAGCTCCGATACGCAGTATTTT
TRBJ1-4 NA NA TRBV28 CAAFGQEKLFF TGTGCCGCATTTGGACAGGAAAAACTGTTTTTT
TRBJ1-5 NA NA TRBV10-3 CAISDIAGNQPQHF TGTGCCATCAGCGACATCGCCGGCAATCAGCCCCAGCATTTT
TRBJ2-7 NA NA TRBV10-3 CAISESMGVGPREQYF TGTGCCATCAGTGAGTCGATGGGTGTGGGGCCTCGGGAGCAGTACTTC
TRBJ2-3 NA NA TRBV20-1 CSATGPGDAGTQYF TGCAGTGCTACTGGTCCGGGAGATGCAGGTACGCAGTATTTT
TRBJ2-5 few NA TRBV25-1 CASSALGLATTQETQYF TGTGCCAGCAGTGCCCTGGGGTTGGCTACAACTCAAGAGACCCAGTACTTC
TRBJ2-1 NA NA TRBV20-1 CSAAQHGGFESYNEQFF TGCAGTGCAGCACAGCATGGGGGGTTTGAGTCCTACAATGAGCAGTTCTTC
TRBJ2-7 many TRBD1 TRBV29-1 CSAGGVLSYEQYF TGCAGCGCAGGGGGAGTCCTTTCCTACGAGCAGTACTTC
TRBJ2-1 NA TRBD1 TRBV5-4 CAGSSPRDRVLNEQFF TGTGCCGGCAGCTCGCCCCGGGACAGGGTCCTCAATGAGCAGTTCTTC
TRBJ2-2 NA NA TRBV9 CASSVGSTLGGELFF TGTGCCAGCAGCGTAGGCTCGACATTAGGCGGGGAGCTGTTTTTT
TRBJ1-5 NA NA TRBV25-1 CASSISPGGRYQPQHF TGTGCCAGCAGTATATCCCCCGGTGGACGGTATCAGCCCCAGCATTTT
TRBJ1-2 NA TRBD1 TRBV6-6 CASSYRDPGQGDYGYTF TGTGCCAGCAGTTACCGAGACCCTGGACAGGGGGATTATGGCTACACCTTC
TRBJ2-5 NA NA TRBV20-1 CSAPLGSRQETQYF TGCAGTGCCCCTTTAGGCAGCCGCCAAGAGACCCAGTACTTC
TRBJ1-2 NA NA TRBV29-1 CSVDESNYGYTF TGCAGCGTTGACGAGTCTAACTATGGCTACACCTTC
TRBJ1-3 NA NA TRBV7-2 CASSFLRRGPGNTIYF TGTGCCAGCAGCTTTTTGCGACGGGGACCTGGAAACACCATATATTTT
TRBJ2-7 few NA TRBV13 CASSSRIETVYEQYF TGTGCCAGCTCGTCCAGGATCGAGACAGTCTACGAGCAGTACTTC
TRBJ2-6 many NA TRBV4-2 CASSQDGVAGANVLTF TGTGCCAGCAGCCAAGATGGGGTCGCTGGGGCCAACGTCCTGACTTTC
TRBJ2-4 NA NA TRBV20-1 CSAPTARVTKNIQYF TGCAGTGCTCCCACCGCGCGGGTGACCAAAAACATTCAGTACTTC
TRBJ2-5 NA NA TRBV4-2 CASSQASDYKETQYF TGTGCCAGCAGCCAGGCTAGTGATTATAAGGAGACCCAGTACTTC
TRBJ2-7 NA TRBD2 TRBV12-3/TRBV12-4 CASRRAGGLEQYF TGTGCCAGTCGACGAGCGGGAGGGCTCGAGCAGTACTTC
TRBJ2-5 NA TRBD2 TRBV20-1 CSASSGRARRETQYF TGCAGTGCCTCTAGCGGGAGGGCCCGGAGGGAGACCCAGTACTTC
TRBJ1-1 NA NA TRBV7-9 CASSFGVTEAFF TGTGCCAGCAGCTTCGGCGTCACTGAAGCTTTCTTT
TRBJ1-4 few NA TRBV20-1 CSARVGLGHEKLFF TGCAGTGCTAGGGTGGGCCTGGGGCATGAAAAACTGTTTTTT
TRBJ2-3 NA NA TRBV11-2 CASRTAGCTQYF TGTGCCAGCAGAACGGCCGGGTGTACGCAGTATTTT
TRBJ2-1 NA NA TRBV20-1 CSARVPGLKEQFF TGCAGTGCTAGAGTCCCGGGACTCAAGGAGCAGTTCTTC
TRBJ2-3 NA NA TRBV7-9 CATDEISGASTETQYF TGTGCCACCGATGAAATTAGCGGAGCTAGCACAGAGACGCAGTATTTT
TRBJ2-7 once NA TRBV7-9 CASSTALKVYEQYF TGTGCCAGCAGCACTGCATTGAAGGTCTACGAGCAGTACTTC
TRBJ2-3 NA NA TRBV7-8 CASLKASSTDTQYF TGTGCCAGCCTTAAAGCATCGAGCACAGATACGCAGTATTTT
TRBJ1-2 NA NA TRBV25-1 CASSELDWNGYTF TGTGCCAGCAGTGAGTTGGATTGGAATGGCTACACCTTC
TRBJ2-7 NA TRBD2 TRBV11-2 CASSLRGSGSRNEQYF TGTGCCAGCAGCTTAAGAGGTAGCGGGAGTAGAAATGAGCAGTACTTC
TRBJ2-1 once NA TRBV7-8 CASSFSLAHNEQFF TGTGCCAGCAGCTTCTCCCTAGCCCACAATGAGCAGTTCTTC
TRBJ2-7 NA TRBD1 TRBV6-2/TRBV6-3 CASRDPGQSSEQYF TGTGCCAGCAGAGATCCGGGACAGAGTTCCGAGCAGTACTTC
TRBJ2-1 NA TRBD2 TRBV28 CASLAGGHYNEQFF TGTGCCAGCCTAGCGGGAGGACACTACAATGAGCAGTTCTTC
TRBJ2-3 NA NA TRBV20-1 CSARVEGEATDTQYF TGCAGTGCTAGAGTCGAGGGAGAAGCCACAGATACGCAGTATTTT
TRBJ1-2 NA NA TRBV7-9 CASSLPDYVGGTNYGYTF TGTGCCAGCAGCTTACCCGATTACGTGGGCGGCACTAACTATGGCTACACCTTC
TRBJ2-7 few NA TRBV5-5 CASSFWQGRGEQYF TGTGCCAGCAGCTTCTGGCAGGGGCGCGGCGAGCAGTACTTC
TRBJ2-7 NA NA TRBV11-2 CASSLGNPWEQYF TGTGCCAGCAGCTTAGGAAACCCCTGGGAGCAGTACTTC
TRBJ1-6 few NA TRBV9 CASSVLNSPLHF TGTGCCAGCAGCGTACTCAATTCACCCCTCCACTTT
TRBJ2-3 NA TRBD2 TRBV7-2 CASSSGLAGGRDTQYF TGTGCCAGCAGCTCAGGACTAGCGGGAGGGAGAGATACGCAGTATTTT
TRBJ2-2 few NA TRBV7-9 CASSPVTSLTGELFF TGTGCCAGCAGCCCGGTGACTAGTCTGACCGGGGAGCTGTTTTTT
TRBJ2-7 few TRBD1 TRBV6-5 CASSYGPGQGTDEQYF TGTGCCAGCAGTTACGGGCCGGGACAGGGTACCGACGAGCAGTACTTC
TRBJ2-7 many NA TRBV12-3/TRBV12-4 CASSRTPYEQYF TGTGCCAGCAGCCGCACTCCCTACGAGCAGTACTTC
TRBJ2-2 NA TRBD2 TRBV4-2 CASSPSGGVETGELFF TGTGCCAGCAGCCCTTCTGGGGGGGTCGAGACCGGGGAGCTGTTTTTT
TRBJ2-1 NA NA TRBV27 CASSVERRGPAQFF TGTGCCAGCAGTGTGGAGCGGAGGGGGCCGGCGCAGTTCTTC
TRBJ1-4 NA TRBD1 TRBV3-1 CASSQGGTGRNEKLFF TGTGCCAGCAGCCAAGGGGGGACAGGGCGTAATGAAAAACTGTTTTTT
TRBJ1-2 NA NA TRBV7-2 CASSFSRDYGYTF TGTGCCAGCAGCTTTTCAAGAGACTATGGCTACACCTTC
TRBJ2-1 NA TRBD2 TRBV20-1 CSASTAGGPHNEQFF TGCAGTGCTAGTACCGCGGGAGGGCCCCACAATGAGCAGTTCTTC